This T cell receptor beta chain came from a study of cytomegalovirus exposure and HLA in healthy donors. As regards this clone: No antigen is known for it.

CDR3 length: 13 amino acids. After removal of 7 bases from V and 7 bases from J, the junction contained 5 bases not matched to a gene. CDR1 and CDR2 (germline): SGHAT, FQNNGV. Amplification used 60 Vbeta primers and 13 Jbeta primers. Produced via immunoSEQ multiplex PCR; TCRdb's table is partial and in-frame only. Of about 130,000 clones listed, over 60% are singletons. Broader study findings: When presence/absence was analysed, sequencing depth was taken to be roughly uniform across donors.

Sequenced: PBMCs. This sequence joins TRBV11-2 and TRBJ1-5, with 9 bases lining up with TRBD1. The origin of this receptor is a man aged 25-45 years in good health and CMV-seronegative. For the CDR3, the DNA is TGTGCCAGCACCCGGACAGGGGACCAGCCCCAGCATTTT. Translation: CASTRTGDQPQHF.